The entry below describes one T cell receptor beta chain. Antigen unknown. Genomic DNA of every subset was divided equally among multiple immunoSEQ plates. Method: immunoSEQ multiplex PCR; TCRdb's copy keeps in-frame clones and lacks some. The table lists 550,000 to 700,000 clones, approximately 73% of them singletons, with around 1.8% in the top ten. Every donor was a Caucasian adult from Nashville, Tennessee. Trimming stripped 6 bases from V and 2 bases from J, with 9 bases between. The CDR3 runs to 13 residues. CDR1 MNHNY and CDR2 SVGAGI come from the germline V gene (reference sequence). The data were obtained in a study of shared clonotypes between healthy human individuals. Overall study results and limits: Some clonotypes were shared by all four sorted-subset donors, while others were not shared. The non-shared ones had lower generation probabilities than the shared ones.

The sequence came from a woman aged 25 to 39 in good health. Sequencing was performed on memory CD4+ T cells sorted from blood. Sample subset: CD45RA-negative fraction. J is TRBJ2-3 and V is TRBV6-6, with D tentatively TRBD1 or TRBD2 (5 bases each). DNA of the CDR3: TGTGCCAGCAGAGGGACCTTCACAGATACGCAGTATTTT. Amino acids: CASRGTFTDTQYF.